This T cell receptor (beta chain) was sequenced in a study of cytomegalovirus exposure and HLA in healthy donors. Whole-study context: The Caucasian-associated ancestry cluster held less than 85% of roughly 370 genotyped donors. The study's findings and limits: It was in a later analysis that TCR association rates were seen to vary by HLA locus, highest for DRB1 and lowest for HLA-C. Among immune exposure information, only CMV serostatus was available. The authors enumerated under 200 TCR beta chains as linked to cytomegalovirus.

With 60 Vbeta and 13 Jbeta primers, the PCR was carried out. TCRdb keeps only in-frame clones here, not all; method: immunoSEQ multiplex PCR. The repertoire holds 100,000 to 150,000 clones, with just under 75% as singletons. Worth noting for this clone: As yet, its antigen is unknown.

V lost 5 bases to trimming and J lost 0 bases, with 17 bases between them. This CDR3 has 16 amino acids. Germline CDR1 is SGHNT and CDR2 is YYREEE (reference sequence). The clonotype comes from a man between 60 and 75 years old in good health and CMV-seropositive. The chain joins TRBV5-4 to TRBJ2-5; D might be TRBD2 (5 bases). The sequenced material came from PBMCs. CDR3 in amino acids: CASRSEVGAYQETQYF. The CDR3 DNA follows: TGTGCCAGCAGGTCGGAGGTTGGAGCGTACCAAGAGACCCAGTACTTC.